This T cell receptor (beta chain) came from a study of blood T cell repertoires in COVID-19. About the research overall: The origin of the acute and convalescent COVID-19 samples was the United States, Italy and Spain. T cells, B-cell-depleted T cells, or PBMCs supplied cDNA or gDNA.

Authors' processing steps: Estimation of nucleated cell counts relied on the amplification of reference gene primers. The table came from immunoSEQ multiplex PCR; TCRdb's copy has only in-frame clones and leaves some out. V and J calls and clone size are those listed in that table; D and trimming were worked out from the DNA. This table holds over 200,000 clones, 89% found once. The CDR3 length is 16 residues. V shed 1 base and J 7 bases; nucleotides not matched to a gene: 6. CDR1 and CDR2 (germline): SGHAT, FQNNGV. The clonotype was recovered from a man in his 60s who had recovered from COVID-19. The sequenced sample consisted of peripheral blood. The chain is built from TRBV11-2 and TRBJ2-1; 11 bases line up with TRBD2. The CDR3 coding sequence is TGTGCCAGCAGCTTAGTTAGTAGCGGGAGGGCGAATGAGCAGTTCTTC. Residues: CASSLVSSGRANEQFF.